The clone carrying this T cell receptor (beta chain) was counted at least ten times. The antigen is undetermined. Unique molecular identifiers were incorporated into the prepared TCRbeta library. TCRdb re-called the PCR reads with MiXCR, one entry per CDR3 protein. The sample consists of approximately 980,000 distinct CDR3 sequences, less than 30% of them appearing once. This specimen belongs to a study of T-cell reconstitution after alpha-beta-depleted transplantation in children. General study results and limits: Elevated TCRbeta diversity at day 60 was traced, in some patients, to surviving recipient T cells and thymic progenitors.

From germline, CDR1 is MNHNS and CDR2 SASEGT. There are 12 residues in the CDR3. Trimming stripped 5 bases from V and 9 bases from J, with 11 bases between. J is TRBJ2-1 and V is TRBV6-1, with a weak D call TRBD1 (6 bases). The TCR sequence derives from a boy less than two years old who had a stem cell transplant for SCID, so the T cells may come from the graft donor. The specimen was PBMCs, mostly from graft donor cells, collected 360 days after TCRalphabeta/CD19-depleted stem cell transplant. The DNA for the CDR3 is TGTGCCAGCAGTCAGGGGCTACCTGAGCAGTTCTTC. Translation: CASSQGLPEQFF.